What follows are 25 T cell receptor beta chains derived from one specimen sequenced in a study of T cells in women clearing cervical HPV infection. Using immunoSEQ multiplex PCR, the repertoire was profiled, and TCRdb retains in-frame clones only, with some absent. The table lists about 40,000 clones. The material sequenced was blood buffy coat. Receptors were obtained from a woman between 18 and 69 years old with a cervical HPV16 infection that either progressed to CIN3+ or cleared (not recorded which).

As for this clone: The read terminates 3 residues ahead of where the CDR3 ends, so the germline J gene completes it. The chain joins TRBV12-3 or TRBV12-4 to TRBJ2-3; a possible D gene is TRBD2 (5 bases). Trimming pared 4 bases from V and 3 bases from J, leaving 5 bases between. CDR3 length equals 12 residues. Partial CDR3 DNA: TGTGCCAGCAGTTCGGGGACAGATACG. This translates into CASSSGTDT. The whole CDR3 region reads CASSSGTDTQYF.

About this clone itself: Read coverage stops 3 residues before the CDR3 terminus; the germline J gene supplies the remainder. The V call is TRBV20-1, the J call TRBJ1-6; D gene unclear. Germline assignment: CDR1 DFQATT and CDR2 SNEGSKA (reference sequence). The CDR3 runs 13 residues. V shed 7 bases and J shed 10 bases, with 17 bases lying between them. The CDR3 reads CSGRTDNGSPLHF. The CDR3 DNA, read in part, is TGCAGTGGGAGAACCGACAATGGATCACCC.

On this clone itself: The CDR3 extends 3 residues past the end of the read, so its final part is completed from the germline J gene. This chain links TRBV9 with TRBJ2-2, with D perhaps TRBD1 (5 bases). Looked up from germline, CDR1 is SGDLS and CDR2 is YYNGEE. CDR3 length: 16 residues. V lost 4 bases, J lost 0 bases, and 13 bases lay in between. CDR3 loop: CASSPRTGANTGELFF. The covered CDR3 bases are TGTGCCAGCAGCCCCCGCACAGGAGCGAACACCGGGGAG.

Remarks on this clone: From the germline J gene comes the end of the CDR3, since the read stops 3 residues before it. V gene TRBV4-1 combines with J gene TRBJ2-5; 15 positions match TRBD2. The length of the CDR3 is 16 residues. The V gene's germline CDR1 is MGHRA and CDR2 YSYEKL. V lost 2 bases, J lost 5 bases, and 3 bases stayed unmatched. The CDR3 sequence: CASSQMGTSGGETQYF. Partial CDR3 DNA: TGCGCCAGCAGCCAAATGGGGACTAGCGGGGGGGAGACC.

Notes on this clone: Sequencing ends 3 residues short of the CDR3 end; the germline J gene provides the rest. This chain links TRBV4-2 with TRBJ1-5; D remains unclear. Germline assignment: CDR1 LGHNA and CDR2 YNFKEQ. V lost 1 base to trimming and J lost 2 bases, with 9 bases between them. This CDR3 is 15 amino acids long. The CDR3 protein is CASSQAAGGNQPQHF. The part of the CDR3 DNA that was read is TGTGCCAGCAGCCAAGCAGCGGGTGGCAATCAGCCC.

A remark on this clone: Read sequence stops 3 residues before the CDR3 end, and the germline J gene provides the missing end. J is TRBJ1-5 and V is TRBV7-9; 7 bases match TRBD1. Germline assignment: CDR1 SEHNR and CDR2 FQNEAQ (reference sequence). The trim removed 5 bases at V and 6 bases at J, leaving 10 bases unmatched. The CDR3 covers 15 residues. The CDR3 is CASSPTGIYGQPQHF. The CDR3 bases that were read are TGTGCCAGCAGCCCGACAGGGATCTACGGTCAGCCC.

About this clone: The read gets to within 3 residues of the CDR3 end, and the germline J gene fills in the rest. The chain joins TRBV20-1 to TRBJ1-6; 8 bases map to TRBD1. The junction had 10 bases not matched to a gene; V was cut back by 5 bases and J by 7 bases. CDR3 length equals 15 residues. The germline CDR1 and CDR2 sequences are DFQATT and SNEGSKA (reference sequence). The CDR3 bases that were read are TGCAGTGCTTCTAGACCTAGGACAGGGAATTCACCC. Its protein product is CSASRPRTGNSP. The complete CDR3 sequence is CSASRPRTGNSPLHF.

About this clone itself: The CDR3 end lies 3 residues beyond the end of the read and is filled in from the germline J gene. This chain uses TRBV20-1 with TRBJ1-1; 7 bases map to TRBD1. Germline V gene sequence: CDR1 DFQATT, CDR2 SNEGSKA (reference sequence). The CDR3 has 15 residues. The V segment lost 0 bases and the J segment 1 base; nucleotides outside the gene matches: 5. This CDR3 reads CSARDYRGPNTEAFF. The part of the CDR3 DNA that was read is TGCAGTGCTAGAGACTACAGGGGACCGAACACTGAA.

About this clone: Read data end 3 residues before the CDR3 end; the end is taken from the germline J gene. The chain has TRBV14 and TRBJ1-3; tentatively, D is TRBD1 (5 bases). The CDR3 length is 15 residues. V lost 2 bases and J 0 bases, leaving 8 bases between the germline ends. The V gene's germline CDR1 is SGHDN and CDR2 FVKESK. CDR3 loop: CASSQQGSSGNTIYF. CDR3 bases read: TGTGCCAGCAGCCAACAGGGTAGCTCTGGAAACACC.

Its frequency marks this clone as medium-sized. The CDR3 end falls 3 residues outside the read, so it is completed with the germline J gene. The chain is built from TRBV4-2 and TRBJ2-1; 15 bases align to TRBD2. CDR1 is LGHNA and CDR2 is YNFKEQ in the germline V gene. Losses at the gene ends were 4 bases for V and 0 bases for J; bases not matched to a gene: 10. The CDR3 is 20 amino acids. CDR3 DNA, as far as it was read: TGTGCCAGCAGCCCAACTCGGACTAGCGGGAGGGGTAGCTCCTACAATGAG. As protein: CASSPTRTSGRGSSYNE. In full, the CDR3 is CASSPTRTSGRGSSYNEQFF.

Notes on this clone: The read comes to an end 3 residues before the CDR3 does, leaving the germline J gene to fill in the end. The chain links TRBV19 to TRBJ2-1, with a possible D match to TRBD2 (6 bases). This CDR3 comprises 14 residues. Deletions cut 3 bases from V and 5 bases from J, with 11 bases between. From germline, CDR1 is LNHDA and CDR2 SQIVND (reference sequence). The sequenced CDR3 bases are TGTGCCAGTAGTATCTTGGGACTGAACAATGAG. Its protein is CASSILGLNNE. The CDR3 reads in full as CASSILGLNNEQFF.

On this clone itself: The read ends 3 residues early relative to the CDR3; the germline J gene fills the gap. V usage is TRBV7-3 and J usage is TRBJ2-1; 7 positions match TRBD2. The V gene end was trimmed by 3 bases and the J gene end by 5 bases; junction bases not matched to a gene: 7. CDR1 is SGHTA and CDR2 is FQGTGA in the germline V gene. CDR3 size: 15 residues. The CDR3 bases that were read are TGTGCCAGCAGCTTGGGGCTAGCGGAACACAATGAG. Protein product: CASSLGLAEHNE. The entire CDR3 reads CASSLGLAEHNEQFF.

Details on this clone: The read comes to an end 3 residues before the CDR3 does, leaving the germline J gene to fill in the end. V gene TRBV19 combines with J gene TRBJ1-2; no clear D gene. The CDR3 sequence is 15 residues long. Germline V gives CDR1 LNHDA, CDR2 SQIVND (reference sequence). Trimming stripped 1 base from V and 0 bases from J, with 9 bases between. The CDR3 region is CASSIGPNPNYGYTF. The DNA read from the CDR3 is TGTGCCAGTAGTATAGGGCCAAACCCTAACTATGGC.

CDR3 DNA (partial): TGTGCCAGCTCTCCCGTCCCGCGAACGGGGGGCGGGGGC. Translating gives CASSPVPRTGGGG. In full, the CDR3 is CASSPVPRTGGGGYTF. V is TRBV18 and J is TRBJ1-2; maybe TRBD1 (6 bases). Read data end 3 residues before the CDR3 end; the end is taken from the germline J gene. This CDR3 has 16 residues. Germline assignment: CDR1 KGHSH and CDR2 LQKENI.

CDR3 sequence reads: CASSPTPGADTQYF. The sequenced CDR3 bases are TGCGCCAGCAGCCCGACCCCAGGGGCAGATACG. The chain recombines TRBV5-1 with TRBJ2-3; D may be TRBD1 (6 bases). The sequenced fragment ends 3 residues before the CDR3 boundary, so the rest is inferred from the germline J gene. This CDR3 spans 14 amino acids. Trimming cost V 4 bases and J 4 bases, with 13 bases left between them. The germline V gene encodes CDR1 SGHRS and CDR2 YFSETQ.

A note on this clone: Coverage ceases 3 residues before the CDR3 finishes, and the germline J gene fills in the end. This chain joins TRBV10-3 and TRBJ2-1, with 7 bases matching TRBD2. Germline CDR1 reads ENHRY; CDR2 reads SYGVKD. There are 15 residues in the CDR3. The trim removed 8 bases at V and 0 bases at J, leaving 7 bases unmatched. CDR3 sequence reads: CAIGQGLLSYNEQFF. CDR3 bases read: TGTGCCATCGGGCAGGGACTACTCTCCTACAATGAG.

Details on this clone: The CDR3 end falls 3 residues outside the read, so it is completed with the germline J gene. The chain uses TRBV20-1 and TRBJ2-7, with 11 nucleotides matching TRBD2. V shed 2 bases and J 3 bases; nucleotides not matched to a gene: 6. Germline loops: CDR1 DFQATT, CDR2 SNEGSKA (reference sequence). The CDR3 has 15 amino acids. CDR3 bases read: TGCAGTGCTAGAAAGCGACTAGCGGGGAACTACGAG. As protein: CSARKRLAGNYE. The CDR3 reads in full as CSARKRLAGNYEQYF.

Remarks on this clone: The sequence runs out 3 residues before the end of the CDR3; the remainder is reconstructed from the germline J gene. The gene calls are TRBV20-1 and TRBJ2-3; weak D call: TRBD1 (5 bases). V lost 6 bases and J 7 bases, leaving 20 bases between the germline ends. The CDR3 sequence is 14 residues long. The germline V gene encodes CDR1 DFQATT and CDR2 SNEGSKA (reference sequence). CDR3 amino acids: CSARGAGFRNTQYF. CDR3 DNA, as far as it was read: TGCAGTGCCCGAGGCGCAGGGTTCAGGAATACG.

Points on this clone: The read terminates 3 residues ahead of where the CDR3 ends, so the germline J gene completes it. The rearrangement joins TRBV6-1 to TRBJ2-3; D is unclear. The CDR3 has 15 residues. V was shortened by 1 base and J by 0 bases, with 8 bases between the two germline ends. Germline CDR1 reads MNHNS; CDR2 reads SASEGT. CDR3 sequence: CASSEEAPSTDTQYF. CDR3 bases read: TGTGCCAGCAGTGAAGAGGCCCCTAGCACAGATACG.

To note about this clone: The CDR3 end lies 3 residues beyond the end of the read and is filled in from the germline J gene. The chain recombines TRBV5-1 with TRBJ2-1; unclear D gene. Germline V gives CDR1 SGHRS, CDR2 YFSETQ. CDR3 size: 12 residues. V was trimmed by 6 bases and J by 3 bases, leaving 7 bases between them. The CDR3 DNA, read in part, is TGCGCCAGCACGGCGGACTACAATGAG. As protein: CASTADYNE. The whole CDR3 protein reads CASTADYNEQFF.

Regarding this clone: The DNA ends 3 residues before the CDR3 does, and the rest of the CDR3 is filled in from the germline J gene. The V call is TRBV11-2, the J call TRBJ2-3; 10 bases are shared with TRBD2. The germline CDR1 and CDR2 sequences are SGHAT and FQNNGV. The CDR3 runs 14 residues. J was trimmed by 6 bases and V by 2 bases; bases with no gene match: 2. The part of the CDR3 DNA that was read is TGTGCCAGCAGCTTAACTAGCGGGGCGGATACG. Its translation: CASSLTSGADT. In full, the CDR3 is CASSLTSGADTQYF.

About this clone: The CDR3 extends 3 residues past the end of the read, so its final part is completed from the germline J gene. This sequence joins TRBV20-1 and TRBJ2-3; 8 bases are a match to TRBD2. The V segment lost 3 bases and the J segment 2 bases; nucleotides outside the gene matches: 13. CDR1 and CDR2 (germline): DFQATT, SNEGSKA (reference sequence). This CDR3 region has 17 residues. The CDR3 protein is CSASTPQLADYTDTQYF. The covered CDR3 bases are TGCAGTGCTAGTACGCCCCAACTAGCGGATTACACAGATACG.

CDR3 residues: CSVEDLAGGPRSIFDEQFF. The covered CDR3 bases are TGCAGCGTTGAAGATCTAGCGGGAGGCCCACGCAGCATCTTCGATGAG. The rearrangement uses TRBV29-1 and TRBJ2-1; 11 bases align to TRBD2. The read ends 3 residues before the CDR3 terminus; that terminus is restored from the germline J gene. Trimming cost V 0 bases and J 8 bases; bases outside gene matches: 18. The CDR3 sequence is 19 residues long. Germline V gene sequence: CDR1 SQVTM, CDR2 ANQGSEA.

Of note for this clone: The read terminates 3 residues before the CDR3 end, so the remaining end is supplied by the germline J gene. The rearrangement uses TRBV2 and TRBJ2-7; D unclear. CDR3 length: 13 amino acids. V lost 9 bases, J lost 0 bases, and 12 bases lay in between. The germline gives CDR1 SNHLY, CDR2 FYNNEI. The DNA read from the CDR3 is TGTGCCAGTCACGGTTCCCTCTCCTACGAG. It is translated as CASHGSLSYE. The full-length CDR3 reads as CASHGSLSYEQYF.

On this clone: Coverage ceases 3 residues before the CDR3 finishes, and the germline J gene fills in the end. The genes are TRBV19 and TRBJ2-5; 12 bases fit TRBD2. This CDR3 spans 16 amino acids. The germline gives CDR1 LNHDA, CDR2 SQIVND (reference sequence). V lost 7 bases, J lost 4 bases, and 10 bases stayed unmatched. The CDR3 DNA, read in part, is TGTGCCAGTACAGACCTAGCGGGGGGGCTTGGAGAGACC. Translated, it gives CASTDLAGGLGET. The entire CDR3 protein is CASTDLAGGLGETQYF.